This entry lists 25 T cell receptor beta chains sequenced from one sample in a study of HIV-infected patients and healthy controls. Roughly three months, about 14 weeks, into antiretroviral therapy, follow-up blood was collected. No cell fractionation was done, so the repertoire covers all unsorted peripheral blood T cells. Alpha and beta constant-region primers primed reverse transcription of approximately 500 ng RNA. Alpha and beta chain libraries were made separately by chain-specific third strand synthesis with multiplexing indices. TCRdb called the 5' RACE reads again in MiXCR, with one record for every CDR3 protein. This table holds more than 15,000 distinct CDR3 sequences, 7.5% to 10% found once. Source: blood, taken during antiretroviral therapy. These TCRs come from an adult with HIV infection.

The gene calls are TRBV11-2 and TRBJ1-2, with D perhaps TRBD1 (5 bases). CDR1 SGHAT and CDR2 FQNNGV come from the germline V gene. Deletions cut 1 base from V and 7 bases from J, with 10 bases between. The CDR3 is 13 amino acids. CDR3 sequence reads: CASSLAGSGGYTF. The DNA of the CDR3 is TGTGCCAGCAGCTTAGCAGGGAGTGGTGGCTACACCTTC.

This clonotype appeared many times. V usage is TRBV7-9 and J usage is TRBJ1-1, with D possibly being TRBD1 (5 bases). V was shortened by 5 bases and J by 6 bases, with 10 bases between the two germline ends. The germline gives CDR1 SEHNR, CDR2 FQNEAQ (reference sequence). The CDR3 sequence is 12 residues long. The CDR3 DNA follows: TGTGCCAGCAGCCGAACAGGCCCTGAAGCTTTCTTT. It yields the protein CASSRTGPEAFF. Full variable domain (remainder filled in from reference TRBV7-9 and TRBJ1-1): DTGVSQNPRHKITKRGQNVTFRCDPISEHNRLYWYRQTLGQGPEFLTYFQNEAQLEKSRLLSDRFSAERPKGSFSTLEIQRTEQGDSAMYLCASSRTGPEAFFGQGTRLTVV.

This clonotype was observed a few times. The chain links TRBV25-1 to TRBJ2-1, with a weak D call TRBD2 (5 bases). The ends were cut back, 4 bases at V and 8 bases at J, with 15 bases in the middle. CDR1 and CDR2 (germline): MGHDK, SYGVNS. There are 14 residues in the CDR3. CDR3 region: CASSGSLVWDEQFF. The CDR3 bases are TGTGCCAGCAGTGGCTCACTAGTGTGGGATGAGCAGTTCTTC.

This clonotype was observed many times. V is TRBV24-1 and J is TRBJ2-1; D is uncertain. V was shortened by 1 base and J by 6 bases, with 3 bases between the two germline ends. The CDR3 is 12 residues long. Per the germline V gene, CDR1 is KGHDR and CDR2 is SFDVKD. The CDR3 spells CATSDFTNEQFF. CDR3 nucleotides: TGTGCCACCAGTGATTTTACCAATGAGCAGTTCTTC.

This clonotype was seen at least ten times. The gene calls are TRBV19 and TRBJ2-3; TRBD1 matches 12 bases. This CDR3 contains 15 residues. Germline lookup yields CDR1 LNHDA and CDR2 SQIVND (reference sequence). V dropped 7 bases and J dropped 4; count of bases not matched to a gene: 6. CDR3 region: CASNHGTGGADTQYF. The CDR3 DNA reads as TGTGCCAGTAATCACGGGACAGGGGGCGCAGATACGCAGTATTTT.

The table lists this clonotype with many counts. The rearrangement uses TRBV6-6 and TRBJ2-7; 7 positions match TRBD1. V shed 4 bases, J shed 3 bases, and the junction held 12 bases outside the gene matches. Germline V gives CDR1 MNHNY, CDR2 SVGAGI (reference sequence). The CDR3 loop spans 16 amino acids. The CDR3 loop reads CASSFNIPDRNYEQYF. In DNA, the CDR3 is TGTGCCAGCAGTTTCAACATCCCGGACAGGAACTACGAGCAGTACTTC.

This clonotype was seen at least ten times. The chain has TRBV7-9 and TRBJ2-1; 9 bases match TRBD2. The CDR3 totals 17 residues. The J segment lost 7 bases and the V segment lost 6 bases, leaving 16 bases of the junction unmatched. From germline, CDR1 is SEHNR and CDR2 FQNEAQ (reference sequence). The CDR3 sequence: CASSLFGRGRASNEQFF. As DNA, the CDR3 is TGTGCCAGCAGTCTCTTCGGCCGCGGGAGGGCCAGTAATGAGCAGTTCTTC.

This clonotype was detected many times. The V call is TRBV29-1, the J call TRBJ1-1; a weak D match, TRBD1 (5 bases). The germline V and J ends were trimmed by 5 bases and 1 base, with 14 bases remaining between them. Germline CDR1 SQVTM, CDR2 ANQGSEA. The length of the CDR3 is 14 residues. CDR3 in amino acids: CSVIRRVPNTEAFF. CDR3 coding DNA: TGCAGCGTTATACGCAGGGTCCCGAACACTGAAGCTTTCTTT. The whole variable domain, filled in from reference TRBV29-1 and TRBJ1-1, reads SAVISQKPSRDICQRGTSLTIQCQVDSQVTMMFWYRQQPGQSLTLIATANQGSEATYESGFVIDKFPISRPNLTFSTLTVSNMSPEDSSIYLCSVIRRVPNTEAFFGQGTRLTVV.

This clonotype has ten or more counts. This chain connects TRBV4-1 to TRBJ1-6; D gene unclear. Germline CDR1 MGHRA, CDR2 YSYEKL. The CDR3 has 15 residues. Deletions cut 3 bases from V and 10 bases from J, with 16 bases between. CDR3 nucleotide sequence: TGCGCCAGCAGCCACCCGTACAATCAGGAGTCACCCCTCCACTTT. Its protein is CASSHPYNQESPLHF.

This clonotype was observed many times. The chain couples TRBV5-1 to TRBJ2-1; 9 nucleotides agree with TRBD2. Germline V gene lookup returns CDR1 SGHRS and CDR2 YFSETQ. CDR3 length equals 14 residues. The V and J ends lost 7 bases and 5 bases, in that order; junction bases with no gene match: 7. CDR3 in DNA: TGCGCCAGCTACCGGACTAGCGTAAACAATGAGCAGTTCTTC. Protein: CASYRTSVNNEQFF.

Ten or more counts support this clonotype. As DNA, the CDR3 is TGCAGCGTTGTATCCCCCGCTGGGGTGAACACCGGGGAGCTGTTTTTT. Its translation: CSVVSPAGVNTGELFF. The chain joins TRBV29-1 to TRBJ2-2, with D uncertain. The CDR3 runs to 16 residues. The V end was cut by 4 bases, the J end by 1 base, with 16 bases between. The germline CDR1 and CDR2 sequences are SQVTM and ANQGSEA.

The table lists this clonotype with many counts. The chain carries TRBV7-9 and TRBJ1-2; no reliable D call. In germline, CDR1 is SEHNR, CDR2 FQNEAQ (reference sequence). With 4 bases removed from V and 8 bases from J, the gap between germline ends came to 20 bases. The CDR3 extends over 15 amino acids. The CDR3 region has the DNA TGTGCCAGCAGCTCCCCGGCGGGGTCCAACGAGGGCTACACCTTC. Protein sequence: CASSSPAGSNEGYTF.

The table lists this clonotype with a few counts. At one end the junction does not follow the germline gene, possibly because of a read error. V usage is TRBV14 and J usage is TRBJ2-2, with 8 bases fitting TRBD2. CDR1 is SGHDN, CDR2 FVKESK, per germline. The CDR3 covers 15 residues. Here the CDR3 DNA reads TGTGCCAGCAGCATGGGACTAGTGAACAGCGGGGAGCTGTTTTTT. The encoded protein is CASSMGLVNSGELFF.

This clonotype has a count of ten or more. The CDR3 reads CASSFQLAGLDETQYF. The CDR3 DNA reads TGTGCCAGCAGCTTTCAACTAGCGGGCTTAGACGAGACCCAGTACTTC. This chain connects TRBV7-9 to TRBJ2-5; TRBD2 matches 9 bases. The germline V gene encodes CDR1 SEHNR and CDR2 FQNEAQ (reference sequence). Losses at the gene ends were 3 bases for V and 5 bases for J; bases not matched to a gene: 10. The CDR3 is 16 amino acids. Filled out from reference TRBV7-9 and TRBJ2-5, the complete variable domain reads DTGVSQNPRHKITKRGQNVTFRCDPISEHNRLYWYRQTLGQGPEFLTYFQNEAQLEKSRLLSDRFSAERPKGSFSTLEIQRTEQGDSAMYLCASSFQLAGLDETQYFGPGTRLLVL.

This clonotype has ten or more counts. In DNA form, the CDR3 reads TGCAGTGCTAGAGCCCCCGCCCAGGGCGGCAATGAGCAGTTCTTC. This codes for CSARAPAQGGNEQFF. The chain recombines TRBV20-1 with TRBJ2-1; TRBD1 might be the D (5 bases). The germline CDR1 and CDR2 sequences are DFQATT and SNEGSKA (reference sequence). The CDR3 covers 15 residues. V was trimmed by 1 base and J by 6 bases, leaving 16 bases between them.

There are many counts of this clonotype. The rearrangement links TRBV18 to TRBJ2-5; D is perhaps TRBD2 (6 bases). The CDR3 runs 13 residues. Looked up from germline, CDR1 is KGHSH and CDR2 is LQKENI. The V gene lost 2 bases and the J gene lost 4 bases, with 8 bases spanning the gap. The CDR3 here is CASSPGAGETQYF. For the CDR3, the DNA is TGTGCCAGCTCACCAGGAGCGGGAGAGACCCAGTACTTC.

This clonotype was counted many times. This sequence joins TRBV10-3 and TRBJ1-6, with unresolved D. This CDR3 spans 13 amino acids. CDR1 and CDR2 (germline): ENHRY, SYGVKD. The V end was cut by 0 bases, the J end by 17 bases, with 14 bases between. The CDR3 coding sequence is TGTGCCATCAGTGAGTCCGTGGGCCCAGAGGTCCACTTT. This translates into CAISESVGPEVHF.

The V and J genes are TRBV29-1 and TRBJ1-1; D is uncertain. Germline-derived CDR1 and CDR2 are SQVTM and ANQGSEA. The CDR3 spans 13 residues. With 0 bases removed from V and 3 bases from J, the gap between germline ends came to 8 bases. The CDR3, as DNA: TGCAGCGTTGAAGAAGGTGACCACACTGAAGCTTTCTTT. Protein sequence: CSVEEGDHTEAFF.

This clonotype has ten or more counts. The chain couples TRBV4-1 to TRBJ1-6, with a tentative D call TRBD1 (5 bases). Trimming removed 0 bases from V and 10 bases from J, with 16 bases in between. Germline lookup yields CDR1 MGHRA and CDR2 YSYEKL. This CDR3 is built from 16 residues. This chain's CDR3 is CASSQDLTGGISPLHF. CDR3 nucleotides: TGCGCCAGCAGCCAAGATCTTACAGGTGGAATCTCACCCCTCCACTTT.

This clonotype occurred many times. This rearrangement joins TRBV7-2 to TRBJ2-7; D remains ambiguous. Looked up from germline, CDR1 is SGHTA and CDR2 is FQGNSA. The CDR3 runs 14 residues. Trimming left V 2 bases short and J 5 bases short, with 13 bases between. The CDR3 protein is CASSLTVGWDEQYF. As DNA, the CDR3 is TGTGCCAGCAGCTTAACGGTAGGGTGGGACGAGCAGTACTTC. The whole variable domain, remainder taken from reference TRBV7-2 and TRBJ2-7, is GAGVSQSPSNKVTEKGKDVELRCDPISGHTALYWYRQSLGQGLEFLIYFQGNSAPDKSGLPSDRFSAERTGGSVSTLTIQRTQQEDSAVYLCASSLTVGWDEQYFGPGTRLTVT.

This clonotype was found a few times. This rearrangement joins TRBV5-6 to TRBJ1-2; no clear D gene. CDR3 length equals 16 residues. CDR1 SGHDT and CDR2 YYEEEE come from the germline V gene. V was pared by 5 bases and J by 2 bases, with 19 bases between. CDR3 amino acids: CASRFFSGERNYGYTF. In DNA form, the CDR3 reads TGTGCCAGCAGATTCTTCAGCGGGGAAAGGAACTATGGCTACACCTTC.

This clonotype was recorded at least ten times. The V and J genes are TRBV6-5 and TRBJ2-2; perhaps TRBD2 as D (6 bases). The germline CDR1 and CDR2 sequences are MNHEY and SVGAGI. The V end lost 7 bases, the J end lost 1 base, and 13 bases lay between the germline ends. CDR3 length: 15 residues. As DNA, the CDR3 is TGTGCCAGCACCCTGGACTACCTGAACACCGGGGAGCTGTTTTTT. Translated: CASTLDYLNTGELFF.

Note on this clonotype: The conserved final phenylalanine or tryptophan is absent from the CDR3, which likely points to a read error. The rearrangement links TRBV11-2 to TRBJ2-7, with D unresolved. Trimming pared 0 bases from V and 2 bases from J, leaving 5 bases between. Germline CDR1 reads SGHAT; CDR2 reads FQNNGV. The CDR3 covers 13 residues. The CDR3 sequence: CASSLDPAYEQYL. CDR3 coding DNA: TGTGCCAGCAGCTTAGATCCTGCCTACGAGCAGTACCTC.

There are many counts of this clonotype. The chain is built from TRBV6-6 and TRBJ2-2; the D gene is possibly TRBD1 (6 bases). Trimming removed 0 bases from V and 0 bases from J, with 17 bases in between. This CDR3 has 19 residues. Per germline, CDR1 MNHNY and CDR2 SVGAGI (reference sequence). CDR3: CASSYSTGLLRSNTGELFF. CDR3 DNA: TGTGCCAGCAGTTACTCGACAGGTCTTCTCCGGTCGAACACCGGGGAGCTGTTTTTT.

This clonotype showed up many times. The J gene is TRBJ2-6, the V gene TRBV24-1; D ambiguous. This CDR3 has 15 amino acids. Germline V lookup: CDR1 KGHDR, CDR2 SFDVKD. V lost 3 bases and J 3 bases, leaving 8 bases between the germline ends. The CDR3 sequence is CATSDGGSGANVLTF. CDR3 DNA: TGTGCCACCAGTGATGGTGGTAGTGGGGCCAACGTCCTGACTTTC.